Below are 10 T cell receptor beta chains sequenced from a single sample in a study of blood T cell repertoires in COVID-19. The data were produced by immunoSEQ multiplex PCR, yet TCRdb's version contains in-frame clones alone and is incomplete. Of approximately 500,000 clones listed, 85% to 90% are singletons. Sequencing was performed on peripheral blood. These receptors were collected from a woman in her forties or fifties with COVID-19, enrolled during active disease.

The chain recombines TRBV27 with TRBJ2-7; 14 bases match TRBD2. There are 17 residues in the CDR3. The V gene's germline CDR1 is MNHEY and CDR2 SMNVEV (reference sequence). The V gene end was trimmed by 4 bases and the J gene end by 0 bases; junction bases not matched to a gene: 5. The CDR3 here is CASSSGLAGVPSYEQYF. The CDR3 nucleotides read TGTGCCAGCAGTTCGGGACTAGCGGGGGTCCCCTCCTACGAGCAGTACTTC.

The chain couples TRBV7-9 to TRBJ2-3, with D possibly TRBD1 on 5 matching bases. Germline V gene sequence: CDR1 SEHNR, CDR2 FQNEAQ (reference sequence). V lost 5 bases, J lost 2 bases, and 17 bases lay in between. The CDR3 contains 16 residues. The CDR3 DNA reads TGTGCCAGCAGCCGCTCGATCCGAGGACACACAGATACGCAGTATTTT. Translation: CASSRSIRGHTDTQYF. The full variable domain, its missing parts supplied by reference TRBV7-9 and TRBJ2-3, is DTGVSQNPRHKITKRGQNVTFRCDPISEHNRLYWYRQTLGQGPEFLTYFQNEAQLEKSRLLSDRFSAERPKGSFSTLEIQRTEQGDSAMYLCASSRSIRGHTDTQYFGPGTRLTVL.

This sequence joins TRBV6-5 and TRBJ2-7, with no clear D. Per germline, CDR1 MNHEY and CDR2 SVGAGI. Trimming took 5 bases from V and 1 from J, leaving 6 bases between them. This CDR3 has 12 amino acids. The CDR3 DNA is TGTGCCAGCAGTATGTCATCCTACGAGCAGTACTTC. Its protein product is CASSMSSYEQYF.

CDR3 nucleotides: TGTGCCAGCAGTACGCAGGGGTTTAACTATGGCTACACCTTC. This translates into CASSTQGFNYGYTF. The rearrangement uses TRBV28 and TRBJ1-2, with D possibly being TRBD1 (6 bases). Trimming took off 5 bases at V and 1 base at J, with 11 bases between the two ends. CDR1 is MDHEN, CDR2 SYDVKM, per germline. This CDR3 has 14 residues.

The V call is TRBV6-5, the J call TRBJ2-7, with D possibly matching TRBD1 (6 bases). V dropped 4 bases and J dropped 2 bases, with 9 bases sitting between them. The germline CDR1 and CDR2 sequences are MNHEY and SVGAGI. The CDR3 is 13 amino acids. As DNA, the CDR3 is TGTGCCAGCAGTTTGAACAGGGCCTACGAGCAGTACTTC. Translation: CASSLNRAYEQYF.

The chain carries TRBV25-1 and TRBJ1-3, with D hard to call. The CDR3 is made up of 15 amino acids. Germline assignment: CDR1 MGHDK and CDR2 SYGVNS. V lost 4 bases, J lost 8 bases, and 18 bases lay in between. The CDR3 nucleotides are TGTGCCAGCAGTGTCTCAGGTCAAGGGAGCGACACCATATATTTT. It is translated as CASSVSGQGSDTIYF.

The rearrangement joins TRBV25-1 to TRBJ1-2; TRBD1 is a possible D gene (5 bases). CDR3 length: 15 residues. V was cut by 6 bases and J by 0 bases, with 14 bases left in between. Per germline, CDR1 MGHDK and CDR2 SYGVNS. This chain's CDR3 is CASRGGAGTNYGYTF. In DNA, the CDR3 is TGTGCCAGCAGGGGCGGGGCGGGTACTAACTATGGCTACACCTTC.

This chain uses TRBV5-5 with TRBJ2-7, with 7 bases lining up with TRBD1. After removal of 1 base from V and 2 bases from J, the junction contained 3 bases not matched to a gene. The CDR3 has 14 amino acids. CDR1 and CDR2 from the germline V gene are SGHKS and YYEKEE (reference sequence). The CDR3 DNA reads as TGTGCCAGCAGCTTGTGGACAGGACCCTACGAGCAGTACTTC. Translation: CASSLWTGPYEQYF.

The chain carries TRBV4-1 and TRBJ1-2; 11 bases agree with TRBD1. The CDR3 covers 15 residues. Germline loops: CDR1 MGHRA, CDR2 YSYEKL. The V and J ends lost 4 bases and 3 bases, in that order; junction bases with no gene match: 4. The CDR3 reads CASSLGQGADYGYTF. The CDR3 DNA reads TGCGCCAGCAGCCTCGGACAGGGGGCGGACTATGGCTACACCTTC.

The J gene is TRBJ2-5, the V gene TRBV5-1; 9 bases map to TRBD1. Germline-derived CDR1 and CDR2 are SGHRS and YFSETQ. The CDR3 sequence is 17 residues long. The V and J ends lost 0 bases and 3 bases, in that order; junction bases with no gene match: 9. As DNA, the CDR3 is TGCGCCAGCAGCTTGGTAGGGACAGGGAGAGGTGAAGAGACCCAGTACTTC. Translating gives CASSLVGTGRGEETQYF.